The rows below give T cell receptor beta chains drawn from one sample of a study of CD8 T cells in Susac syndrome. A single record per CDR3 protein comes from TCRdb applying MiXCR to the immunoSEQ multiplex PCR reads. The sample consists of 180,000 or so distinct CDR3 sequences, around 96% of them appearing once. The source material was CD4+ T cells from PBMCs. The receptors were sampled from a human donor in good health. CDR3s include the opening cysteine and the closing phenylalanine or tryptophan. D genes are given only for firm matches. Only some rows state a clone size, as once, few, many or a class for expanded clones.

CDR3 length,V gene,clone size,J gene,D gene,CDR3 DNA,CDR3 protein
13,TRBV6-5,NA,TRBJ1-1,NA,TGTGCCAGCACCATACACCCGAACACTGAAGCTTTCTTT,CASTIHPNTEAFF
12,TRBV27,few,TRBJ1-5,NA,TGTGCCAGCAGTTTTGTCAATCAGCCCCAGCATTTT,CASSFVNQPQHF
12,TRBV30,NA,TRBJ2-7,NA,TGTGCCTGGTCACTCGGGTCACACGAGCAGTACTTC,CAWSLGSHEQYF
13,TRBV15,NA,TRBJ2-1,NA,TGTGCCACCAGCAACAGGGCTGGGGGGGAGCAGTTCTTC,CATSNRAGGEQFF
19,TRBV24-1,NA,TRBJ2-6,TRBD2,TGTGCCACCAGTGATGCGGCTGGGACTAGCGAAGCCGGGGCCAACGTCCTGACTTTC,CATSDAAGTSEAGANVLTF
14,TRBV14,NA,TRBJ2-1,TRBD2,TGTGCCAGCAGACGCAACGGGGGGGCCCATGAGCAGTTCTTC,CASRRNGGAHEQFF
17,TRBV18,once,TRBJ1-5,NA,TGTGCCAGCTCACCACCTGTCGAGGGGAAGGCGGATCAGCCCCAGCATTTT,CASSPPVEGKADQPQHF
13,TRBV18,NA,TRBJ2-7,NA,TGTGCCAGCTCACCCGTCCGGGACCACGAGCAGTACTTC,CASSPVRDHEQYF
11,TRBV6-2/TRBV6-3,NA,TRBJ1-1,NA,TGTGCCAGCGGTAGAGGGACTGAAGCTTTCTTT,CASGRGTEAFF
13,TRBV30,NA,TRBJ2-7,TRBD1,TGTGCCTGGACGGGACAGAATTCCTACGAGCAGTACTTC,CAWTGQNSYEQYF
13,TRBV20-1,NA,TRBJ1-1,NA,TGCAGTGCTATTCGGGACATGAACACTGAAGCTTTCTTT,CSAIRDMNTEAFF
13,TRBV29-1,NA,TRBJ2-7,TRBD1,TGCAGCGTTGGGGACAGGGCGTCCTACGAGCAGTACTTC,CSVGDRASYEQYF
14,TRBV5-1,NA,TRBJ2-5,TRBD1,TGCGCCAGCAGCACATCGGGACAGGAAGAGACCCAGTACTTC,CASSTSGQEETQYF
17,TRBV12-5,NA,TRBJ2-5,TRBD2,TGTGCTAGTGTCCTCGGGACTAGCGGGGGCGCGGAGGAGACCCAGTACTTC,CASVLGTSGGAEETQYF
12,TRBV29-1,once,TRBJ2-5,TRBD1,TGCAGCTCAGCACAGGGGGGAGAGACCCAGTACTTC,CSSAQGGETQYF
16,TRBV6-6,NA,TRBJ1-4,NA,TGTGCCTGTCACGATCGGGGCCGTACCTACTCGGAAAAACTGTTTTTT,CACHDRGRTYSEKLFF
14,TRBV29-1,NA,TRBJ1-2,TRBD1,TGCAGCGTCACTCTACCGGGACAGGTAGACGGCTACACCTTC,CSVTLPGQVDGYTF
15,TRBV9,NA,TRBJ2-3,NA,TGTGCCAGCAGCGTCGCCGTTGGGGGCACAGATACGCAGTATTTT,CASSVAVGGTDTQYF
14,TRBV3-1,NA,TRBJ1-1,NA,TGTGCCAGCAGCCAAGAATCGGCAAACACTGAAGCTTTCTTT,CASSQESANTEAFF
10,TRBV23-1,NA,TRBJ1-1,NA,TGCGCCAGCATGGCCGAGAAAGCTTTCTTT,CASMAEKAFF
16,TRBV7-2,NA,TRBJ2-7,TRBD1,TGTGCCAGCAGCCCACCTTCTGGGACAGGGATGAACGAGCAGTACTTC,CASSPPSGTGMNEQYF
14,TRBV18,once,TRBJ1-5,NA,TGTGCCAGCTCACCATTAACAGGCAATCAGCCCCAGCATTTT,CASSPLTGNQPQHF
14,TRBV2,NA,TRBJ2-3,NA,TGTGCCAGCAGGTACTCTAACAACGCAGATACGCAGTATTTT,CASRYSNNADTQYF
13,TRBV7-9,NA,TRBJ1-3,NA,TGTGCCAGCAGCCCCATCTCTGGAAACACCATATATTTT,CASSPISGNTIYF
14,TRBV5-4,NA,TRBJ2-5,TRBD2,TGTGCCAGCAGCTTGAGCGGGGCACAAGAGACCCAGTACTTC,CASSLSGAQETQYF
15,TRBV7-2,once,TRBJ2-1,NA,TGTGCCAGCAGCCTCGTCAGGGGCAGCTACAATGAGCAGTTCTTC,CASSLVRGSYNEQFF
16,TRBV20-1,NA,TRBJ1-2,NA,TGCAGTGCTAGAGACCAGGGACAAGGAGCCTTCTATGGCTACACCTTC,CSARDQGQGAFYGYTF
13,TRBV6-2/TRBV6-3,NA,TRBJ2-7,NA,TGTGCCAGCAGTTACTCTACCGGCGGCGAGCAGTACTTC,CASSYSTGGEQYF
13,TRBV7-2,NA,TRBJ2-5,NA,TGTGCCAGCAGCTACCGATGGGGGGAGACCCAGTACTTC,CASSYRWGETQYF
13,TRBV14,NA,TRBJ2-2,NA,TGTGCCAGCAGCCAAGTTACTAGCGGGGAGCTGTTTTTT,CASSQVTSGELFF
13,TRBV7-7,NA,TRBJ2-2,NA,TGTGCTAGCAGCTTAGAAGTTTCCGGGGAGCTGTTTTTT,CASSLEVSGELFF
12,TRBV30,NA,TRBJ2-1,NA,TGTGCCTGGAGGAAGTCGAACAATGAGCAGTTCTTC,CAWRKSNNEQFF
13,TRBV3-1,NA,TRBJ1-5,NA,TGTGCCAGCAGCGCAGGGGAGGGGCAGCCCCAGCATTTT,CASSAGEGQPQHF
13,TRBV6-6,NA,TRBJ2-3,NA,TGTGCCAGCAGTTACGCGTTCACAGATACGCAGTATTTT,CASSYAFTDTQYF
12,TRBV6-2/TRBV6-3,NA,TRBJ2-5,NA,TGTGCCAGCAGTTACGATGGAGAGACCCAGTACTTC,CASSYDGETQYF
15,TRBV20-1,once,TRBJ1-1,TRBD1,TGCAGCCCATCACAGGGGGCGAGGGGAGACACTGAAGCTTTCTTT,CSPSQGARGDTEAFF
12,TRBV3-1,NA,TRBJ2-5,NA,TGTGCCAGCAGCCAAAGTAGCGAGACCCAGTACTTC,CASSQSSETQYF